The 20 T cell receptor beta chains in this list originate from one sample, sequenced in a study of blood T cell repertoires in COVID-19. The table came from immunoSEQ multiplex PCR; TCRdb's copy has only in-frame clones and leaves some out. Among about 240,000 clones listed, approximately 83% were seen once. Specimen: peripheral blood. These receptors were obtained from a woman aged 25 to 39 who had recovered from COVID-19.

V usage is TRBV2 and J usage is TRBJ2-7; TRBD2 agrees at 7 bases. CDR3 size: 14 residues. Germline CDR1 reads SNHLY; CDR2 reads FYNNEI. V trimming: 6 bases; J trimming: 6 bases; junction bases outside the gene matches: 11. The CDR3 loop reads CASSPTSPRGEQYF. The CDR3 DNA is TGTGCCAGCAGCCCGACTAGCCCCCGTGGCGAGCAGTACTTC.

The CDR3 DNA is TGTGCCAGCAGCTTAGACCTGGCTAGCGGGGGGCTACAAGAGACCCAGTACTTC. Translating gives CASSLDLASGGLQETQYF. The V and J genes are TRBV7-8 and TRBJ2-5; 11 bases line up with TRBD2. CDR1 and CDR2 from the germline V gene are SGHVS and FQNEAQ. The V and J ends lost 1 base and 2 bases, in that order; junction bases with no gene match: 9. The CDR3 runs to 18 residues.

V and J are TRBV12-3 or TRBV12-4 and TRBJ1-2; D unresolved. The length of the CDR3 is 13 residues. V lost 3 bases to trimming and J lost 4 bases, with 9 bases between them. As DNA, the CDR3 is TGTGCCAGCAGTTTGTCCCATCCCTATGGCTACACCTTC. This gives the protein CASSLSHPYGYTF.

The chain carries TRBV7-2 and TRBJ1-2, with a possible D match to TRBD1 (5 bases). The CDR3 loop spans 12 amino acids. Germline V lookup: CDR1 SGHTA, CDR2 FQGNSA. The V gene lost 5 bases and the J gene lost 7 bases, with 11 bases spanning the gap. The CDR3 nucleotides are TGTGCCAGCAGCCCTGGGAGGGGTGGCTACACCTTC. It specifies CASSPGRGGYTF.

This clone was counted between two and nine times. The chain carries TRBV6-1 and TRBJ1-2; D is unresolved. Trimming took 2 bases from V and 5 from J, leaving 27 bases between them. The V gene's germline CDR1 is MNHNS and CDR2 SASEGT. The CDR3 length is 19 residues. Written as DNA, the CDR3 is TGTGCCAGCAGTGAACTTGTAGGCGCCGACACCTTGAATCGATATGGCTACACCTTC. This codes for CASSELVGADTLNRYGYTF.

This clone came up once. The CDR3 spells CASSEAEGGPTDTQYF. CDR3 DNA sequence: TGTGCCAGCAGTGAAGCGGAGGGGGGGCCCACAGATACGCAGTATTTT. The chain has TRBV6-1 and TRBJ2-3; D may be TRBD2 (7 bases). This CDR3 contains 16 residues. Trimming shortened V by 0 bases and J by 2 bases, and 12 bases separated the two germline ends. The germline gives CDR1 MNHNS, CDR2 SASEGT.

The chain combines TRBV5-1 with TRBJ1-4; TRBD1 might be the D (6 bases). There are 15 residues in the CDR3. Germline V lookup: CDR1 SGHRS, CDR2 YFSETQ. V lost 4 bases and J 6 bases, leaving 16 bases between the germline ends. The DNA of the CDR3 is TGCGCCAGCAGCGACTTGACAGAGGGGGATGAAAAACTGTTTTTT. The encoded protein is CASSDLTEGDEKLFF.

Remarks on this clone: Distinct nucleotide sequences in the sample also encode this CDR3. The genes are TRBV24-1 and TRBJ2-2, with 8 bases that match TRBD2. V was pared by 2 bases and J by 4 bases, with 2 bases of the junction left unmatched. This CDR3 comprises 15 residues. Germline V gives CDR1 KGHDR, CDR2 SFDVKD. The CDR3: CATSDSGGGTGELFF. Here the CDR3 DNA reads TGTGCCACCAGTGATTCGGGAGGGGGCACCGGGGAGCTGTTTTTT.

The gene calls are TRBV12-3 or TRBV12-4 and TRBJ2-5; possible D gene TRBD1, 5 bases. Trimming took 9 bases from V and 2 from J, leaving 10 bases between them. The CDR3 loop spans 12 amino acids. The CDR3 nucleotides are TGTGCCAGTATGGGGCTACAAGAGACCCAGTACTTC. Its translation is CASMGLQETQYF.

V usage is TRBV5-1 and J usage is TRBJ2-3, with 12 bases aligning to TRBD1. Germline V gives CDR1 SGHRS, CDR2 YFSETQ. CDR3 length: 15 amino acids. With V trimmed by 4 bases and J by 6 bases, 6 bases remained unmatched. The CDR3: CASSIGTGGRDTQYF. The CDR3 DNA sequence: TGCGCCAGCAGCATCGGGACAGGGGGCCGGGATACGCAGTATTTT. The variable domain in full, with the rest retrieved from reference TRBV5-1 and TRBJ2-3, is KAGVTQTPRYLIKTRGQQVTLSCSPISGHRSVSWYQQTPGQGLQFLFEYFSETQRNKGNFPGRFSGRQFSNSRSEMNVSTLELGDSALYLCASSIGTGGRDTQYFGPGTRLTVL.

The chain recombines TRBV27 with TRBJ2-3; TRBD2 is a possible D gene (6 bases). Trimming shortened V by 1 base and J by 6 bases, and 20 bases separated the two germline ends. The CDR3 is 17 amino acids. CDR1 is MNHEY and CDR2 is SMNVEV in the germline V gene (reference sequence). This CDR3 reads CASSLLAGTYSKDTQYF. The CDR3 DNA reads TGTGCCAGCAGTTTATTAGCTGGGACTTATAGCAAGGATACGCAGTATTTT.

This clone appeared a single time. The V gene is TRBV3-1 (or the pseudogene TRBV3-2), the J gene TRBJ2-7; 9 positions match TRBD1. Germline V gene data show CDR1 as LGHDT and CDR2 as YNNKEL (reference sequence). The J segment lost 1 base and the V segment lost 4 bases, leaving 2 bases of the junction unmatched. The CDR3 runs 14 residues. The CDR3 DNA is TGTGCCAGCAGCCTAGACAGGGGGTCCTACGAGCAGTACTTC. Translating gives CASSLDRGSYEQYF.

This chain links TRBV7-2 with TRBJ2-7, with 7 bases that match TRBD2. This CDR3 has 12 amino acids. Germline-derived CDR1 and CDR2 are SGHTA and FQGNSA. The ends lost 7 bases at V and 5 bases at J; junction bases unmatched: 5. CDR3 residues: CASNGGSHEQYF. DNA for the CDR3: TGTGCCAGCAACGGGGGGTCTCACGAGCAGTACTTC.

The CDR3 nucleotides read TGCGCCAGCAGCTTGGGACTAGCGGGGGACACAGATACGCAGTATTTT. This codes for CASSLGLAGDTDTQYF. The chain is built from TRBV5-1 and TRBJ2-3, with 12 bases fitting TRBD2. V was clipped by 0 bases and J by 2 bases; unmatched bases: 1. Germline CDR1 is SGHRS and CDR2 is YFSETQ. CDR3 size: 16 residues.

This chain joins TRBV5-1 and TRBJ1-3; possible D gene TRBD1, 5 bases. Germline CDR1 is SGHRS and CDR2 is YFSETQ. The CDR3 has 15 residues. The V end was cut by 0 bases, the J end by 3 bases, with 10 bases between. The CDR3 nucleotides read TGCGCCAGCAGCTTGGAGGGGCGCCTTGGAAACACCATATATTTT. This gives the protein CASSLEGRLGNTIYF.

The CDR3 loop is CAISESGTGGGTEAFF. The CDR3 region has the DNA TGTGCCATCAGTGAGTCGGGCACAGGGGGAGGAACTGAAGCTTTCTTT. The chain uses TRBV10-3 and TRBJ1-1; TRBD1 matches 8 bases. Trimming removed 0 bases from V and 5 bases from J; junction bases left unmatched: 8. CDR1 and CDR2 from the germline V gene are ENHRY and SYGVKD. There are 16 residues in the CDR3.

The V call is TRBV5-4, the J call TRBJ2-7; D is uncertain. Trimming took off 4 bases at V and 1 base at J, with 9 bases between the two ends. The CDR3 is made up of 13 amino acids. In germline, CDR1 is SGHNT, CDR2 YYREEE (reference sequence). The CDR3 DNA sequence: TGTGCCAGCAGCCCTGGGCCTTCCTACGAGCAGTACTTC. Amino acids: CASSPGPSYEQYF.

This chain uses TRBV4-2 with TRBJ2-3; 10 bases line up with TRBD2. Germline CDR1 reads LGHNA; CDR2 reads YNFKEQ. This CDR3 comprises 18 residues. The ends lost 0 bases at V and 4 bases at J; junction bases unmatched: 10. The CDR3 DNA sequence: TGTGCCAGCAGCCAAGATTACTCAGCGGGGGGGCCACCAGATACGCAGTATTTT. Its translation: CASSQDYSAGGPPDTQYF.

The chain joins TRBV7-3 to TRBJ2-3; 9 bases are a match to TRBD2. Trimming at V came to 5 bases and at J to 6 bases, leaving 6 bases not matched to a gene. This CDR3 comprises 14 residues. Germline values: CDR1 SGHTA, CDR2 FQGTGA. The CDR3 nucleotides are TGTGCCAGCAGCAATAGCGGGGGACGGGATACGCAGTATTTT. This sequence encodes CASSNSGGRDTQYF.

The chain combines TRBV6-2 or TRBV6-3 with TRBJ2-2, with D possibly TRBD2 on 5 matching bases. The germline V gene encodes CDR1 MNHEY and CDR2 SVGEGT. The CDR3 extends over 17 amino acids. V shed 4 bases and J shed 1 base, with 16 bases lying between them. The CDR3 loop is CASSLIPIAKNTGELFF. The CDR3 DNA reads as TGTGCCAGCAGTTTGATCCCCATAGCGAAGAACACCGGGGAGCTGTTTTTT.